These T cell receptor beta chains were read from a single sample in a study of technical replicates of blood from a handful of donors. Sequencing was performed with immunoSEQ multiplex PCR; in TCRdb, only in-frame clones are kept and a portion is missing. The sample lists about 50,000 clones, roughly 90% occurring once. The sequencing sample was made of PBMCs. Source of these receptors: a human donor in good health. Some clones in this sample may be carry-over from other donors' samples. Both conserved end residues are part of each CDR3. Size values are once, few and many counts, or a class for expanded clones, and some rows have none.

CDR3 protein | V gene | clone size
CASSFFPLGQGASQTSYEQYF | TRBV5-1 | .
CATSRRLALYNEQFF | TRBV15 | .
CASSYGGPNTEAFF | TRBV6-5 | .
CASSLGGRETQYF | TRBV5-1 | .
CASSTTGGSEQYF | TRBV6-5 | .
CASSYAGQANTEAFF | TRBV6-5 | few
CASSPPGGMNTEAFF | TRBV5-5 | once
CASSGGPPDGYTF | TRBV2 | .
CASSPGQGNTGSYEQYF | TRBV18 | .
CASSSTGKAFF | TRBV11-1 | .
CASSSSRDRANYGYTF | TRBV27 | .